Below, 12 T cell receptor beta chains from the same sample are listed, as sequenced in a study of Graves' ophthalmopathy and Graves' hyperthyroidism. Scientists amplified the TCR beta CDR3 regions from RNA transcripts. First-round RT-PCR relied on HTBI primers, and a second-round multiplex PCR came next. TCRdb called the multiplex PCR reads again in MiXCR, with one record for every CDR3 protein. The sample consists of roughly 410,000 distinct CDR3 sequences, about 16% of them appearing once. The sequencing input was peripheral blood. The receptor source for this set is a woman aged 18 to 35 with stable Graves' hyperthyroidism.

This clonotype was detected ten times or more. The chain is built from TRBV19 and TRBJ1-1; D ambiguous. Germline assignment: CDR1 LNHDA and CDR2 SQIVND (reference sequence). This CDR3 is built from 14 residues. Trimming shortened V by 0 bases and J by 1 base, and 6 bases separated the two germline ends. In DNA, the CDR3 is TGTGCCAGTAGTATAGATAGCTGGAACACTGAAGCTTTCTTT. Translation gives CASSIDSWNTEAFF.

This clonotype came up many times. This chain joins TRBV20-1 and TRBJ1-2; 7 bases map to TRBD1. Germline V CDR1 and CDR2: DFQATT, SNEGSKA (reference sequence). V was clipped by 3 bases and J by 3 bases; unmatched bases: 4. CDR3 size: 13 residues. The CDR3 reads CSASDGTDYGYTF. In nucleotides, the CDR3 is TGCAGTGCTAGTGACGGGACAGACTATGGCTACACCTTC.

This clonotype was seen a handful of times. The chain carries TRBV4-1 and TRBJ2-5; D not resolved. The length of the CDR3 is 15 residues. In germline, CDR1 is MGHRA, CDR2 YSYEKL. With 4 bases removed from V and 3 bases from J, the gap between germline ends came to 15 bases. This chain's CDR3 is CASSRLSGQKETQYF. The CDR3 nucleotides read TGCGCCAGCAGCCGGCTTTCGGGTCAGAAAGAGACCCAGTACTTC.

At least ten counts were recorded for this clonotype. V and J are TRBV14 and TRBJ2-5, with TRBD1 matching 8 bases. The junction had 11 bases not matched to a gene; V was cut back by 8 bases and J by 0 bases. This CDR3 has 16 amino acids. Germline lookup yields CDR1 SGHDN and CDR2 FVKESK. The CDR3 DNA reads as TGTGCCAGCCTCCCTTTGGACAGGGCCTACCAAGAGACCCAGTACTTC. This sequence encodes CASLPLDRAYQETQYF. The complete variable domain, with remaining parts taken from reference TRBV14 and TRBJ2-5, reads EAGVTQFPSHSVIEKGQTVTLRCDPISGHDNLYWYRRVMGKEIKFLLHFVKESKQDESGMPNNRFLAERTGGTYSTLKVQPAELEDSGVYFCASLPLDRAYQETQYFGPGTRLLVL.

This clonotype has ten or more counts. This chain connects TRBV3-1 to TRBJ1-1; a possible D gene is TRBD1 (5 bases). The germline V and J ends were trimmed by 3 bases and 10 bases, with 9 bases remaining between them. This CDR3 region has 11 residues. The V gene's germline CDR1 is LGHDT and CDR2 YNNKEL (reference sequence). The CDR3 sequence is CASSQGPGAFF. The CDR3 nucleotides read TGTGCCAGCAGCCAGGGACCTGGAGCTTTCTTT.

In its sample, this clonotype was seen a few times. The V gene is TRBV19, the J gene TRBJ2-5, with 8 positions matching TRBD1. The CDR3 spans 15 residues. Per germline, CDR1 LNHDA and CDR2 SQIVND (reference sequence). J was trimmed by 5 bases and V by 2 bases; bases with no gene match: 7. The CDR3 sequence is CASSISAGGYETQYF. CDR3 in DNA: TGTGCCAGTAGTATATCTGCAGGGGGCTATGAGACCCAGTACTTC.

This clonotype was counted ten times or more. V gene TRBV5-4 combines with J gene TRBJ1-5; no definite D call. V shed 2 bases and J shed 5 bases, with 8 bases lying between them. CDR1 and CDR2 (germline): SGHNT, YYREEE (reference sequence). The CDR3 consists of 13 residues. DNA for the CDR3: TGTGCCAGCAGCTTTGGGCTAGATCAGCCCCAGCATTTT. This codes for CASSFGLDQPQHF.

This clonotype was counted many times. V and J are TRBV5-1 and TRBJ1-2, with 7 nucleotides matching TRBD1. V was clipped by 4 bases and J by 4 bases; unmatched bases: 10. This CDR3 is 15 amino acids long. Germline V CDR1 and CDR2: SGHRS, YFSETQ. The DNA of the CDR3 is TGCGCCAGCAGCGGAAGGGACAGCGGACTCTATGGCTACACCTTC. It specifies CASSGRDSGLYGYTF. The whole variable domain, filled in from reference TRBV5-1 and TRBJ1-2, reads KAGVTQTPRYLIKTRGQQVTLSCSPISGHRSVSWYQQTPGQGLQFLFEYFSETQRNKGNFPGRFSGRQFSNSRSEMNVSTLELGDSALYLCASSGRDSGLYGYTFGSGTRLTVV.

There are many counts of this clonotype. V and J are TRBV29-1 and TRBJ2-5; D is unclear. There are 13 residues in the CDR3. CDR1 and CDR2 from the germline V gene are SQVTM and ANQGSEA. Trimming cost V 5 bases and J 5 bases, with 15 bases left between them. DNA for the CDR3: TGCAGCGTTAATCCCAGAGGTGGGGAGACCCAGTACTTC. Residues: CSVNPRGGETQYF.

This rearrangement joins TRBV19 to TRBJ2-7, with 7 bases matching TRBD2. The CDR3 consists of 13 residues. J gave up 7 bases and V 7 bases, and 10 bases lay outside the gene matches. Per the germline V gene, CDR1 is LNHDA and CDR2 is SQIVND (reference sequence). DNA of the CDR3: TGTGCCAGTAAGGTCGGCGGGGGATTAGAGCAGTACTTC. Translated, it gives CASKVGGGLEQYF.

J is TRBJ2-6 and V is TRBV14; D not resolved. The CDR3 length is 16 residues. V was cut by 1 base and J by 0 bases, with 7 bases left in between. Germline CDR1 is SGHDN and CDR2 is FVKESK. CDR3 sequence: CASSQGRFSGANVLTF. CDR3 nucleotide sequence: TGTGCCAGCAGCCAAGGCAGGTTCTCTGGGGCCAACGTCCTGACTTTC.

This clonotype was counted ten times or more. The gene calls are TRBV20-1 and TRBJ2-5, with D perhaps matching TRBD2 (6 bases). From germline, CDR1 is DFQATT and CDR2 SNEGSKA (reference sequence). CDR3 size: 13 residues. V shed 3 bases and J shed 7 bases, with 15 bases lying between them. CDR3 nucleotides: TGCAGTGCTAGTCGATCCGTGGAGGGGACCCAGTACTTC. Encoded protein: CSASRSVEGTQYF.